The TCR beta chain described here comes from a study of blood T cell repertoires in COVID-19. The repertoire was sequenced with immunoSEQ multiplex PCR; TCRdb's copy has only in-frame clones and lacks some. Of some 140,000 clones in the sample, roughly 84% were seen once. The junction had 17 bases not matched to a gene; V was cut back by 8 bases and J by 9 bases. The CDR3 is 16 residues long. Germline V gene data show CDR1 as SGHRS and CDR2 as YFSETQ. The sample taken for sequencing was PBMCs or T cells enriched from blood (not recorded which). The sequence was obtained from a man in his forties or fifties with acute COVID-19. This sequence joins TRBV5-1 and TRBJ2-1, with 10 positions matching TRBD2. The CDR3 bases are TGCGCCAGTACAAAAGCGGGAGGGGCCGTCGTGAGTGAGCAGTTCTTC. Protein sequence: CASTKAGGAVVSEQFF.